Below, 28 T cell receptor beta chains from the same sample are listed, as sequenced in a study of neurological immune-mediated disorders. TCRdb passed the 5' RACE reads through MiXCR, listing each CDR3 protein once. The sample has more than 9,000 distinct CDR3 sequences; roughly 20% are singletons. The sample was CD8+ T cells from blood. These TCRs come from a woman aged 55-69 years with HTLV-1-associated myelopathy (HAM/TSP).

The V call is TRBV5-1, the J call TRBJ2-1; D not resolved. The CDR3 has 14 residues. CDR1 is SGHRS and CDR2 is YFSETQ in the germline V gene. Trimming cost V 2 bases and J 6 bases, with 12 bases left between them. CDR3 region: CASSLAWAANEQFF. The CDR3, as DNA: TGCGCCAGCAGCTTAGCTTGGGCGGCCAATGAGCAGTTCTTC.

V and J are TRBV6-4 and TRBJ2-1; 7 bases match TRBD2. This CDR3 has 12 amino acids. The trim removed 8 bases at V and 12 bases at J, leaving 10 bases unmatched. Germline lookup yields CDR1 MRHNA and CDR2 SNTAGT. The CDR3 nucleotides read TGTGCCAGCGACGGGACTACCGGTGGGCAGTTCTTC. Translated, it gives CASDGTTGGQFF.

This clonotype was seen many times. The chain uses TRBV9 and TRBJ2-2, with D perhaps matching TRBD1 (6 bases). V gave up 3 bases and J gave up 5 bases, with 17 bases separating them. Germline V gives CDR1 SGDLS, CDR2 YYNGEE. This CDR3 comprises 16 residues. The DNA for the CDR3 is TGTGCCAGCAGCGCCGAGAGGGGGATAGCGACCGGGGAGCTGTTTTTT. Protein: CASSAERGIATGELFF.

This clonotype occurred many times. This sequence joins TRBV18 and TRBJ2-2; the D gene is possibly TRBD1 (5 bases). CDR3 length: 16 residues. Germline values: CDR1 KGHSH, CDR2 LQKENI. V lost 3 bases and J lost 7, with 18 bases in between. The CDR3 region has the DNA TGTGCCAGCTCACCCCCGATATCAGGGCGCGGCGGGGAGCTGTTTTTT. Translation gives CASSPPISGRGGELFF.

The sample holds many counts of this clonotype. The chain combines TRBV15 with TRBJ1-6; weak D call: TRBD1 (5 bases). CDR3 length: 15 amino acids. Trimming pared 0 bases from V and 7 bases from J, leaving 10 bases between. The germline gives CDR1 LNHNV, CDR2 YYDKDF (reference sequence). DNA of the CDR3: TGTGCCACCAGCAGAGATCGGCGGGGGAATTCACCCCTCCACTTT. Translation: CATSRDRRGNSPLHF. Supplemented by reference TRBV15 and TRBJ1-6, the full variable domain reads DAMVIQNPRYQVTQFGKPVTLSCSQTLNHNVMYWYQQKSSQAPKLLFHYYDKDFNNEADTPDNFQSRRPNTSFCFLDIRSPGLGDTAMYLCATSRDRRGNSPLHFGNGTRLTVT.

This clonotype has at least ten counts. V is TRBV3-1 and J is TRBJ1-6; D is undetermined. V was trimmed by 0 bases and J by 5 bases, leaving 11 bases between them. Germline V gene lookup returns CDR1 LGHDT and CDR2 YNNKEL (reference sequence). The CDR3 extends over 16 amino acids. The CDR3, as DNA: TGTGCCAGCAGCCAAGAGTTGCTTCCCCATAATTCACCCCTCCACTTT. Its protein is CASSQELLPHNSPLHF. The variable domain in full, with the rest retrieved from reference TRBV3-1 and TRBJ1-6, is DTAVSQTPKYLVTQMGNDKSIKCEQNLGHDTMYWYKQDSKKFLKIMFSYNNKELIINETVPNRFSPKSPDKAHLNLHINSLELGDSAVYFCASSQELLPHNSPLHFGNGTRLTVT.

This clonotype was recorded a few times. The gene calls are TRBV12-3 or TRBV12-4 and TRBJ2-7; D possibly corresponds to TRBD1 (6 bases). Trimming stripped 3 bases from V and 7 bases from J, with 10 bases between. The CDR3 spans 12 residues. The CDR3 region is CASSFEGDEQYF. Written as DNA, the CDR3 is TGTGCCAGCAGTTTTGAGGGGGATGAGCAGTACTTC.

This clonotype was recorded at least ten times. The chain combines TRBV7-9 with TRBJ1-2; 7 nucleotides match TRBD1. CDR1 and CDR2 from the germline V gene are SEHNR and FQNEAQ (reference sequence). With 4 bases clipped from V and 6 bases from J, the junction kept 5 bases outside the gene matches. The CDR3 contains 13 residues. CDR3 DNA: TGTGCCAGCAGCTCAACAGGGGTGGATGGCTACACCTTC. Protein sequence: CASSSTGVDGYTF.

This clonotype came up many times. The V and J genes are TRBV7-9 and TRBJ2-1; tentative D call: TRBD1 (7 bases). The V gene lost 7 bases and the J gene lost 2 bases, with 24 bases spanning the gap. CDR1 and CDR2 (germline): SEHNR, FQNEAQ (reference sequence). The CDR3 spans 18 residues. CDR3 DNA: TGTGCCAGCACCGACTGGGGGGAGACAGGGATAGCCTACAATGAGCAGTTCTTC. This codes for CASTDWGETGIAYNEQFF.

This clonotype has ten or more counts. The chain carries TRBV6-5 and TRBJ1-4; D is unclear. There are 17 residues in the CDR3. V was clipped by 0 bases and J by 0 bases, with 11 bases between them. Germline CDR1 MNHEY, CDR2 SVGAGI. The CDR3 sequence: CASSYSKGGPTNEKLFF. As DNA, the CDR3 is TGTGCCAGCAGTTACTCGAAGGGCGGGCCAACTAATGAAAAACTGTTTTTT.

The sample holds a few counts of this clonotype. The J gene is TRBJ1-2, the V gene TRBV10-3; 9 positions agree with TRBD1. J was trimmed by 7 bases and V by 3 bases; bases with no gene match: 9. Germline values: CDR1 ENHRY, CDR2 SYGVKD. The CDR3 extends over 15 amino acids. The CDR3 protein is CAISDPGQGSRGYTF. As DNA, the CDR3 is TGTGCCATCAGTGATCCGGGACAGGGTTCTCGTGGCTACACCTTC.

This clonotype has a count of ten or more. The V and J genes are TRBV10-2 and TRBJ2-7; D uncertain. The V and J ends lost 6 bases and 2 bases respectively, with 8 bases between them. The CDR3 spans 12 residues. From germline, CDR1 is WSHSY and CDR2 SAAADI. CDR3 loop: CASRFAPYEQYF. In DNA form, the CDR3 reads TGCGCCAGCAGGTTCGCTCCCTACGAGCAGTACTTC.

This clonotype was detected many times. This CDR3 is CASSLRGGDTEAFF. The CDR3 bases are TGCGCCAGCAGCTTGCGCGGGGGTGACACTGAAGCTTTCTTT. The chain employs TRBV5-1 and TRBJ1-1, with D possibly matching TRBD1 (5 bases). The CDR3 has 14 amino acids. Per germline, CDR1 SGHRS and CDR2 YFSETQ. The V and J ends lost 1 base and 3 bases respectively, with 10 bases between them.

The sample holds many counts of this clonotype. The chain couples TRBV5-1 to TRBJ2-7, with D tentatively TRBD1 (5 bases). The CDR3 is 12 amino acids. The germline CDR1 and CDR2 sequences are SGHRS and YFSETQ. With 1 base removed from V and 4 bases from J, the gap between germline ends came to 6 bases. CDR3 protein: CASSLTGYEQYF. CDR3 coding DNA: TGCGCCAGCAGCTTGACAGGTTACGAGCAGTACTTC.

This clonotype was observed at least ten times. This chain connects TRBV7-8 to TRBJ1-2, with 7 nucleotides matching TRBD1. Germline values: CDR1 SGHVS, CDR2 FQNEAQ. The CDR3 is 15 amino acids. Trimming at V came to 2 bases and at J to 4 bases, leaving 7 bases not matched to a gene. In DNA, the CDR3 is TGTGCCAGCAGCTTAAAGGGGGACAGTCGCTATGGCTACACCTTC. It is translated as CASSLKGDSRYGYTF.

The V gene is TRBV20-1, the J gene TRBJ2-7; D gene ambiguous. The CDR3 covers 11 residues. In germline, CDR1 is DFQATT, CDR2 SNEGSKA (reference sequence). Between the trimmed V and J ends, which lost 3 bases and 2 bases, there was a span of 5 bases. CDR3 sequence (DNA): TGCAGTGCTAGGGAGACCTACGAGCAGTACTTC. Protein product: CSARETYEQYF.

This clonotype was detected ten times or more. V and J are TRBV6-1 and TRBJ2-6; D unclear. The germline V gene has CDR1 MNHNS and CDR2 SASEGT. With 2 bases removed from V and 0 bases from J, the gap between germline ends came to 5 bases. The CDR3 runs 15 residues. Here the CDR3 reads CASSETYSGANVLTF. The CDR3 bases are TGTGCCAGCAGTGAAACCTACTCTGGGGCCAACGTCCTGACTTTC.

This clonotype was picked up many times. The gene calls are TRBV14 and TRBJ2-2; D gene unclear. Trimming took 1 base from V and 0 from J, leaving 6 bases between them. CDR3 length equals 15 residues. CDR1 and CDR2 (germline): SGHDN, FVKESK. CDR3 nucleotides: TGTGCCAGCAGCCAAGGGGTATCGAACACCGGGGAGCTGTTTTTT. Protein product: CASSQGVSNTGELFF.

This clonotype was seen repeatedly, ten times or more. V gene TRBV14 combines with J gene TRBJ1-1; the match to TRBD1 covers 11 bases. The V gene's germline CDR1 is SGHDN and CDR2 FVKESK. The CDR3 runs to 17 residues. The V gene end was trimmed by 0 bases and the J gene end by 2 bases; junction bases not matched to a gene: 5. The CDR3: CASSQDSWTGGNTEAFF. The CDR3, as DNA: TGTGCCAGCAGCCAAGATTCCTGGACAGGGGGCAACACTGAAGCTTTCTTT.

This clonotype was recorded at least ten times. The rearrangement uses TRBV2 and TRBJ1-2, with 8 bases aligning to TRBD1. The CDR3 contains 15 residues. Trimming took 6 bases from V and 4 from J; bases not matched to a gene: 10. The V gene's germline CDR1 is SNHLY and CDR2 FYNNEI. The CDR3 DNA sequence: TGTGCCAGCAGGAACCGGTCAGGGGGCGCCTATGGCTACACCTTC. Its protein is CASRNRSGGAYGYTF.

The sample holds many counts of this clonotype. This chain connects TRBV12-3 or TRBV12-4 to TRBJ2-6; D not resolved. V lost 7 bases and J 0 bases, leaving 10 bases between the germline ends. This CDR3 is 15 amino acids long. The chain's CDR3 is CASTLTGSGANVLTF. In DNA, the CDR3 is TGTGCCAGCACCCTGACGGGCTCTGGGGCCAACGTCCTGACTTTC.

In its sample, this clonotype was seen many times. The CDR3 loop reads CSVIPKGESSYEQYF. CDR3 coding DNA: TGCAGCGTGATCCCGAAGGGGGAGAGCTCCTACGAGCAGTACTTC. The chain is built from TRBV29-1 and TRBJ2-7, with D possibly TRBD1 on 6 matching bases. Per germline, CDR1 SQVTM and CDR2 ANQGSEA. Trimming took off 6 bases at V and 0 bases at J, with 18 bases between the two ends. CDR3 length: 15 residues.

This clonotype showed up many times. The chain carries TRBV7-8 and TRBJ2-5; D possibly corresponds to TRBD2 (5 bases). V was pared by 7 bases and J by 3 bases, with 21 bases between. The length of the CDR3 is 16 residues. Germline CDR1 SGHVS, CDR2 FQNEAQ. The CDR3 sequence is CASTQQRVHGEETQYF. The CDR3 DNA reads TGTGCCAGCACCCAGCAACGGGTACACGGGGAAGAGACCCAGTACTTC. The variable domain in full, completed from reference TRBV7-8 and TRBJ2-5, reads GAGVSQSPRYKVAKRGQDVALRCDPISGHVSLFWYQQALGQGPEFLTYFQNEAQLDKSGLPSDRFFAERPEGSVSTLKIQRTQQEDSAVYLCASTQQRVHGEETQYFGPGTRLLVL.

This clonotype was detected many times. The CDR3 nucleotides read TGTGCCATCAGTGAGTCTTTGTCACAGAACTATGGCTACACCTTC. It yields the protein CAISESLSQNYGYTF. This rearrangement joins TRBV10-3 to TRBJ1-2; no firm D call. Germline CDR1 and CDR2: ENHRY and SYGVKD. The CDR3 contains 15 residues. The V end was cut by 0 bases, the J end by 2 bases, with 10 bases between.

Sample share makes this clonotype medium-sized. This rearrangement joins TRBV10-3 to TRBJ2-7, with 10 bases that match TRBD1. CDR1 ENHRY and CDR2 SYGVKD come from the germline V gene. V lost 6 bases and J lost 2; bases outside the gene matches: 10. This CDR3 has 16 amino acids. The CDR3 region is CAISPKGQGTPYEQYF. CDR3 sequence (DNA): TGTGCCATCAGCCCTAAGGGACAGGGGACGCCCTACGAGCAGTACTTC.

This clonotype was seen at least ten times. The CDR3 DNA sequence: TGCAGTGCTAGGGGTGTCCGGGACAGGGGCAATGGCTACACCTTC. Its protein product is CSARGVRDRGNGYTF. V usage is TRBV20-1 and J usage is TRBJ1-2, with 10 nucleotides matching TRBD1. The CDR3 length is 15 residues. Germline CDR1 reads DFQATT; CDR2 reads SNEGSKA (reference sequence). The ends lost 3 bases at V and 6 bases at J; junction bases unmatched: 10.

This clonotype has just a few counts. This chain joins TRBV20-1 and TRBJ2-3, with 8 positions matching TRBD2. Germline lookup yields CDR1 DFQATT and CDR2 SNEGSKA (reference sequence). CDR3 length: 14 amino acids. V was pared by 5 bases and J by 1 base, with 5 bases of the junction left unmatched. The CDR3 DNA reads TGCAGTGCTGGCCTCGGGGGGGGCACAGATACGCAGTATTTT. Its protein product is CSAGLGGGTDTQYF.

This clonotype has at least ten counts. This sequence joins TRBV20-1 and TRBJ2-7; perhaps D is TRBD1 or TRBD2 (6 bases each). This CDR3 comprises 13 residues. Looked up from germline, CDR1 is DFQATT and CDR2 is SNEGSKA (reference sequence). Between the trimmed V and J ends, which lost 3 bases and 0 bases, there was a span of 9 bases. CDR3 DNA sequence: TGCAGTGCTAGGGGGGGCGGCTCCTACGAGCAGTACTTC. As protein: CSARGGGSYEQYF.